These T cell receptor beta chains were read from a single sample in a study of blood T cell repertoires in COVID-19. Assay: immunoSEQ multiplex PCR; the TCRdb copy retains only in-frame clones and omits some. The table lists tens of thousands of clones, roughly nine tenths of them singletons, with over 1% in the top ten. The sequencing input was peripheral blood. Receptors were obtained from a man aged 60 to 69 with acute or convalescent COVID-19. CDR3s include the opening cysteine and the closing phenylalanine or tryptophan. D genes are given only for firm matches. Expanded clones are given a class, and other clones once, few, many or no size at all.

J: TRBJ1-5; length: 15; D: TRBD1; size: -; V: TRBV3-1/TRBV3-2; CDR3: CASSQGTGGNQPQHF; DNA: TGTGCCAGCAGCCAGGGGACAGGTGGCAATCAGCCCCAGCATTTT
J: TRBJ1-1; length: 14; D: -; size: -; V: TRBV9; CDR3: CASSPSPGRPRAFF; DNA: TGTGCCAGCAGCCCTAGTCCAGGGAGGCCTCGGGCTTTCTTT
J: TRBJ1-6; length: 14; D: TRBD1; size: once; V: TRBV19; CDR3: CASSAGTGVMPLHF; DNA: TGTGCCAGTAGTGCAGGGACAGGGGTTATGCCCCTCCACTTT
J: TRBJ1-2; length: 12; D: -; size: once; V: TRBV12-3/TRBV12-4; CDR3: CASSFRNYGYTF; DNA: TGTGCCAGCAGTTTTCGGAACTATGGCTACACCTTC
J: TRBJ1-3; length: 15; D: -; size: -; V: TRBV6-6; CDR3: CASSHRDGSGNTIYF; DNA: TGTGCCAGCAGCCACAGGGACGGCTCTGGAAACACCATATATTTT
J: TRBJ1-1; length: 13; D: -; size: -; V: TRBV29-1; CDR3: CSAPTTAETEAFF; DNA: TGCAGCGCCCCGACTACAGCGGAGACTGAAGCTTTCTTT
J: TRBJ2-7; length: 16; D: TRBD1; size: -; V: TRBV14; CDR3: CASSQAGRGPSYEQYF; DNA: TGTGCCAGCAGCCAAGCTGGTAGGGGGCCCTCCTACGAGCAGTACTTC
J: TRBJ1-2; length: 14; D: TRBD1; size: -; V: TRBV29-1; CDR3: CSVTNRGGGYGYTF; DNA: TGCAGCGTTACCAACAGGGGCGGAGGCTATGGCTACACCTTC
J: TRBJ2-7; length: 16; D: TRBD1; size: -; V: TRBV6-5; CDR3: CASSYSTGEVSYEQYF; DNA: TGTGCCAGCAGTTATTCGACAGGGGAAGTCTCCTACGAGCAGTACTTC
J: TRBJ1-3; length: 16; D: TRBD1; size: -; V: TRBV11-3; CDR3: CASSFINRGSGNTIYF; DNA: TGTGCCAGCAGCTTCATCAACAGGGGGTCTGGAAACACCATATATTTT
J: TRBJ2-3; length: 16; D: -; size: once; V: TRBV5-4; CDR3: CASSLAVAGFIDTQYF; DNA: TGTGCCAGCAGCTTGGCCGTTGCAGGGTTCATAGATACGCAGTATTTT
J: TRBJ2-1; length: 15; D: -; size: -; V: TRBV27; CDR3: CASSGGLDHYNEQFF; DNA: TGTGCCAGCAGTGGAGGGCTTGACCATTACAATGAGCAGTTCTTC
J: TRBJ2-7; length: 13; D: -; size: -; V: TRBV6-1; CDR3: CASSESRGDEQYF; DNA: TGTGCCAGCAGTGAATCCAGGGGCGACGAGCAGTACTTC
J: TRBJ2-1; length: 14; D: -; size: -; V: TRBV7-9; CDR3: CASSLRQASNEQFF; DNA: TGTGCCAGCAGCTTGAGACAGGCCTCCAATGAGCAGTTCTTC
J: TRBJ1-3; length: 14; D: -; size: -; V: TRBV3-1/TRBV3-2; CDR3: CASSQYAGANTIYF; DNA: TGTGCCAGCAGCCAGTACGCAGGGGCAAACACCATATATTTT
J: TRBJ2-1; length: 13; D: -; size: -; V: TRBV11-3; CDR3: CASSRELYNEQFF; DNA: TGTGCCAGCTCCCGGGAGCTCTACAATGAGCAGTTCTTC
J: TRBJ1-1; length: 13; D: -; size: -; V: TRBV12-3/TRBV12-4; CDR3: CASSLIVGGGAFF; DNA: TGTGCCAGCAGTTTAATTGTGGGAGGAGGTGCTTTCTTT
J: TRBJ2-1; length: 14; D: TRBD1; size: -; V: TRBV18; CDR3: CASSPSGGYNEQFF; DNA: TGTGCCAGCTCACCCTCAGGGGGCTACAATGAGCAGTTCTTC
J: TRBJ2-2; length: 11; D: -; size: -; V: TRBV2; CDR3: CASSVNGELFF; DNA: TGTGCCAGCAGTGTTAACGGGGAGCTGTTTTTT
J: TRBJ2-7; length: 16; D: TRBD2; size: -; V: TRBV7-2; CDR3: CASSSLAGVGKYEQYF; DNA: TGTGCCAGCAGCTCACTAGCGGGGGTCGGAAAATACGAGCAGTACTTC
J: TRBJ1-1; length: 16; D: TRBD1; size: -; V: TRBV3-1/TRBV3-2; CDR3: CASSLLTGTGFSEAFF; DNA: TGTGCCAGCAGCCTACTTACCGGGACAGGGTTTAGTGAAGCTTTCTTT
J: TRBJ1-5; length: 17; D: TRBD1; size: once; V: TRBV7-2; CDR3: CASSLVATGGSNQPQHF; DNA: TGTGCCAGCAGCTTAGTGGCCACAGGGGGATCCAATCAGCCCCAGCATTTT
J: TRBJ2-7; length: 14; D: -; size: -; V: TRBV5-6; CDR3: CASSWGHEVGEQYF; DNA: TGTGCCAGCAGCTGGGGGCACGAGGTAGGCGAGCAGTACTTC
J: TRBJ2-2; length: 14; D: TRBD1; size: -; V: TRBV5-1; CDR3: CASSLPQGTGELFF; DNA: TGCGCCAGCAGCTTACCACAGGGGACCGGGGAGCTGTTTTTT
J: TRBJ2-7; length: 16; D: -; size: -; V: TRBV5-1; CDR3: CASSLGYAGQTYEQYF; DNA: TGCGCCAGCAGCTTGGGGTATGCGGGGCAAACCTACGAGCAGTACTTC